Listed below are T cell receptor beta chains from one sample, sequenced in a study of cytomegalovirus exposure and HLA in healthy donors. Clones were sequenced by immunoSEQ multiplex PCR, and TCRdb holds only the in-frame ones, with some missing. This repertoire includes roughly 54,000 clones. Specimen: PBMCs. These receptors all stem from a woman in her twenties or thirties in good health and CMV-seropositive. Both conserved end residues are part of each CDR3. The D gene is left open where the match is weak.

TRBV19	TRBJ2-5	-	12	TGTGCCAGCAGACAGTCGGGAGAGACCCAGTACTTC	CASRQSGETQYF
TRBV30	TRBJ2-7	-	13	TGTGCCTGGACAACGCGGGGAGCGGACGAGCAGTACTTC	CAWTTRGADEQYF
TRBV19	TRBJ1-2	TRBD1	16	TGTGCCAGTAGTATTGTCAGGACAGGGACTAACTATGGCTACACCTTC	CASSIVRTGTNYGYTF
TRBV13	TRBJ1-2	-	15	TGTGCCAGCAGCTCTGGGACTCAAATAGGCTATGGCTACACCTTC	CASSSGTQIGYGYTF
TRBV4-1	TRBJ2-1	TRBD2	16	TGCGCCAGCAGCCAAGGCCTAGCGGGAGTCGTTGGTGAGCAGTTCTTC	CASSQGLAGVVGEQFF
TRBV30	TRBJ2-5	TRBD1	14	TGTGCCTGGAGTGCCGGGACAGCCCCCGAGACCCAGTACTTC	CAWSAGTAPETQYF
TRBV28	TRBJ2-2	-	15	TGTGCCAGCAGTTCCGGGACAAGGGACACCGGGGAGCTGTTTTTT	CASSSGTRDTGELFF
TRBV7-7	TRBJ2-1	TRBD2	15	TGTGCTAGCAGCTTAGGACTAGCGGGAGGGGATGAGCAGTTCTTC	CASSLGLAGGDEQFF
TRBV19	TRBJ2-1	-	12	TGTGCCAGTAGTATTGTCGGCAATGAGCAGTTCTTC	CASSIVGNEQFF
TRBV5-1	TRBJ2-7	TRBD1	15	TGCGCCAGCAGCTGGAAGGACAGGGGTTGGGACGAGCAGTACTTC	CASSWKDRGWDEQYF
TRBV19	TRBJ1-1	TRBD1	14	TGTGCCAGTAGTATGGGGGACAGCAACACTGAAGCTTTCTTT	CASSMGDSNTEAFF
TRBV28	TRBJ1-4	-	14	TGTGCCAGCAGTCACAGGGCAGGGAATGAAAAACTGTTTTTT	CASSHRAGNEKLFF
TRBV2	TRBJ1-1	TRBD1	14	TGTGCCAGCAGTGAGCAGGACAGGGCTACTGAAGCTTTCTTT	CASSEQDRATEAFF
TRBV6-1	TRBJ1-4	TRBD1	14	TGTGCCAGCAGGGCACCAGGGGGGACTGAAAAACTGTTTTTT	CASRAPGGTEKLFF
TRBV6-5	TRBJ2-1	-	12	TGTGCCAGCAGTGATTTGCGCAATGAGCAGTTCTTC	CASSDLRNEQFF
TRBV5-1	TRBJ1-1	TRBD1	14	TGCGCCAGCAGCGGCGACAGGGGGTTGGCTGAAGCTTTCTTT	CASSGDRGLAEAFF
TRBV15	TRBJ2-3	-	12	TGTGCCACCAGCAGAGACTCGGATACGCAGTATTTT	CATSRDSDTQYF
TRBV5-6	TRBJ2-2	-	16	TGTGCCAGCAGCTTGGGACAGGTTTGGTACACCGGGGAGCTGTTTTTT	CASSLGQVWYTGELFF
TRBV29-1	TRBJ1-3	-	14	TGCAGCGTTGAGTTGACTCTCTCTGGAAACACCATATATTTT	CSVELTLSGNTIYF
TRBV19	TRBJ2-5	TRBD2	17	TGTGCCAGTAGTACGGGACTAGCGGGAGGGAGAGGCGAGACCCAGTACTTC	CASSTGLAGGRGETQYF
TRBV6-1	TRBJ1-5	-	17	TGTGCCAGCAGTGAAGTGTGGCAATTTGCGGGCAATCAGCCCCAGCATTTT	CASSEVWQFAGNQPQHF
TRBV5-1	TRBJ1-6	-	16	TGCGCCAGCAGCTGGGGGGGGGACGGAAAGAATTCACCCCTCCACTTT	CASSWGGDGKNSPLHF